Listed here are 14 T cell receptor beta chains from one sample, sequenced in a study of T cells in Graves' hyperthyroidism and ophthalmopathy. Amplified TCR beta CDR3 regions derived from RNA transcripts. First-round RT-PCR targeting the TCR CDR3 was performed with the HTBI primer set. TCRdb re-called the multiplex PCR reads through MiXCR, storing one row per CDR3 protein. The data show 550,000 to 650,000 distinct CDR3 sequences, with around 13% seen just once and around 14% held by the top ten. Sequencing input: blood. Source of these receptors: a woman between 40 and 55 years old with Graves' hyperthyroidism.

The sample holds many counts of this clonotype. The chain has TRBV11-2 and TRBJ2-1; TRBD2 agrees at 14 bases. CDR1 is SGHAT and CDR2 is FQNNGV in the germline V gene. The CDR3 consists of 17 residues. After removal of 1 base from V and 5 bases from J, the junction contained 4 bases not matched to a gene. The CDR3 bases are TGTGCCAGCAGCTTAGCCGGGACTAGCGGGAGCCACAATGAGCAGTTCTTC. Translated: CASSLAGTSGSHNEQFF.

This clonotype appeared many times. The gene calls are TRBV2 and TRBJ1-5; weak D call: TRBD1 (6 bases). This CDR3 has 14 residues. The V and J ends lost 5 bases and 5 bases respectively, with 13 bases between them. Looked up from germline, CDR1 is SNHLY and CDR2 is FYNNEI. As DNA, the CDR3 is TGTGCCAGCAGTTTCATGGGGGGCTATCAGCCCCAGCATTTT. Amino acid sequence: CASSFMGGYQPQHF.

A few counts support this clonotype. The genes are TRBV20-1 and TRBJ2-2, with 9 positions matching TRBD1. V was clipped by 6 bases and J by 4 bases; unmatched bases: 6. The CDR3 runs 14 residues. Germline lookup yields CDR1 DFQATT and CDR2 SNEGSKA (reference sequence). CDR3 nucleotide sequence: TGCAGTGCCACCGGGACAGGGAGCACCGGGGAGCTGTTTTTT. This sequence encodes CSATGTGSTGELFF.

This clonotype was seen many times. This chain uses TRBV28 with TRBJ1-5, with no clear D. The CDR3 sequence is 12 residues long. V was shortened by 6 bases and J by 7 bases, with 10 bases between the two germline ends. Germline V gene sequence: CDR1 MDHEN, CDR2 SYDVKM. CDR3 nucleotide sequence: TGTGCCAGCAGCACCCTAGGACAGCCCCAGCATTTT. Translating gives CASSTLGQPQHF.

This clonotype was counted once. V usage is TRBV5-1 and J usage is TRBJ2-7; D not certain. The CDR3 spans 16 residues. The germline V and J ends were trimmed by 0 bases and 0 bases, with 13 bases remaining between them. From germline, CDR1 is SGHRS and CDR2 YFSETQ. CDR3 region: CASSLASPGPSYEQYF. In DNA, the CDR3 is TGCGCCAGCAGCTTGGCAAGTCCGGGTCCCTCCTACGAGCAGTACTTC.

CDR3 DNA sequence: TGTGCCAGCAGCGTCGAATCGGGAGGGAACAATGAGCAGTTCTTC. Its translation is CASSVESGGNNEQFF. This chain connects TRBV9 to TRBJ2-1, with TRBD2 matching 8 bases. V lost 2 bases to trimming and J lost 5 bases; unmatched junction nucleotides: 6. The germline V gene has CDR1 SGDLS and CDR2 YYNGEE. The length of the CDR3 is 15 residues.

This clonotype was counted between two and nine times. This sequence may be a read error, since a much larger clone differs from it by one base. The chain links TRBV14 to TRBJ1-2, with D hard to call. V lost 0 bases and J lost 4, with 6 bases in between. CDR1 and CDR2 from the germline V gene are SGHDN and FVKESK. The CDR3 is 13 residues long. The CDR3 spells CASSQEWAYGYTF. The DNA for the CDR3 is TGTGCCAGCAGCCAAGAGTGGGCCTATGGCTACACCTTC.

This clonotype showed up many times. The chain couples TRBV5-1 to TRBJ2-3; D is uncertain. Germline CDR1 is SGHRS and CDR2 is YFSETQ. V lost 0 bases and J 2 bases, leaving 4 bases between the germline ends. CDR3 length: 13 amino acids. The CDR3 protein is CASSLDPTDTQYF. The CDR3 DNA reads TGCGCCAGCAGCTTGGATCCCACAGATACGCAGTATTTT.

This clonotype occurred many times. The chain is built from TRBV7-2 and TRBJ2-1, with D perhaps matching TRBD2 (6 bases). V lost 5 bases and J 7 bases, leaving 18 bases between the germline ends. The CDR3 is 15 amino acids. Germline-derived CDR1 and CDR2 are SGHTA and FQGNSA. The DNA of the CDR3 is TGTGCCAGCAGCCCCCGGGGGACCCCATGGAATGAGCAGTTCTTC. Protein sequence: CASSPRGTPWNEQFF.

The J gene is TRBJ2-2, the V gene TRBV12-3 or TRBV12-4; 15 bases agree with TRBD2. The J segment lost 14 bases and the V segment lost 4 bases, leaving 8 bases of the junction unmatched. There are 15 residues in the CDR3. The CDR3 bases are TGTGCCAGCAGTTCGGGACTAGCGGGGGGAGGTAGACTGTTTTTT. Protein sequence: CASSSGLAGGGRLFF.

The V call is TRBV12-3 or TRBV12-4, the J call TRBJ2-3; D is perhaps TRBD2 (5 bases). V lost 3 bases to trimming and J lost 1 base, with 11 bases between them. This CDR3 has 15 amino acids. The CDR3 is CASSFTADGTDTQYF. The CDR3 coding sequence is TGTGCCAGCAGTTTTACAGCGGACGGCACAGATACGCAGTATTTT.

This clonotype showed up many times. This chain links TRBV6-1 with TRBJ1-1; 8 bases map to TRBD1. V gave up 4 bases and J gave up 1 base; unmatched junction bases: 5. Germline CDR1 reads MNHNS; CDR2 reads SASEGT. This CDR3 is built from 15 residues. DNA of the CDR3: TGTGCCAGCAGTGCGAGACAGGGGACGAACACTGAAGCTTTCTTT. Encoded protein: CASSARQGTNTEAFF.

This clonotype has just one count. The rearrangement joins TRBV19 to TRBJ1-6; a weak D match, TRBD1 (6 bases). V shed 9 bases and J shed 9 bases, with 15 bases lying between them. The CDR3 totals 13 residues. Germline CDR1 LNHDA, CDR2 SQIVND (reference sequence). Here the CDR3 reads CASRDTGASPLHF. CDR3 in DNA: TGTGCCAGCAGGGACACCGGAGCTTCACCCCTCCACTTT. The variable domain in full, completed from reference TRBV19 and TRBJ1-6, reads DGGITQSPKYLFRKEGQNVTLSCEQNLNHDAMYWYRQDPGQGLRLIYYSQIVNDFQKGDIAEGYSVSREKKESFPLTVTSAQKNPTAFYLCASRDTGASPLHFGNGTRLTVT.

This clonotype was found a few times. Here the CDR3 reads CAWSTGQGKNEQFF. CDR3 DNA sequence: TGTGCCTGGAGTACAGGACAGGGCAAGAATGAGCAGTTCTTC. J is TRBJ2-1 and V is TRBV30; 8 nucleotides match TRBD1. The CDR3 is made up of 14 amino acids. Germline V lookup: CDR1 GTSNPN, CDR2 SVGIG (reference sequence). The ends lost 2 bases at V and 7 bases at J; junction bases unmatched: 7.